The 24 T cell receptor beta chains below all came from one sample that was sequenced in a study of CD8 T cells in ankylosing spondylitis. From the 5' RACE reads, TCRdb called clonotypes with MiXCR, one entry per CDR3 protein. The sample holds approximately 140,000 distinct CDR3 sequences, 40% to 50% seen once. Source material: synovial fluid, either unsorted or a sorted T cell fraction (not recorded which). Every receptor here comes from a male donor with ankylosing spondylitis.

This clonotype was detected many times. V is TRBV4-2 and J is TRBJ2-7, with a possible D match to TRBD2 (5 bases). V was clipped by 0 bases and J by 8 bases, with 14 bases between them. Germline CDR1 reads LGHNA; CDR2 reads YNFKEQ. The CDR3 is made up of 14 amino acids. The CDR3 region has the DNA TGTGCCAGCAGCCAAGATCGGGGTAGTGTGCAGCAGTACTTC. It codes for CASSQDRGSVQQYF.

The chain has TRBV5-1 and TRBJ1-4, with TRBD1 matching over 9 bases. Looked up from germline, CDR1 is SGHRS and CDR2 is YFSETQ. V was pared by 0 bases and J by 8 bases, with 5 bases of the junction left unmatched. The CDR3 is 15 residues long. The CDR3 DNA is TGCGCCAGCAGCTTGGGGACAGGGGCAGTAGAAAAACTGTTTTTT. Amino acid sequence: CASSLGTGAVEKLFF. The entire variable domain, with the rest obtained from reference TRBV5-1 and TRBJ1-4, is as follows: KAGVTQTPRYLIKTRGQQVTLSCSPISGHRSVSWYQQTPGQGLQFLFEYFSETQRNKGNFPGRFSGRQFSNSRSEMNVSTLELGDSALYLCASSLGTGAVEKLFFGSGTQLSVL.

The chain employs TRBV6-5 and TRBJ1-1, with a weak D call TRBD1 (5 bases). Per the germline V gene, CDR1 is MNHEY and CDR2 is SVGAGI. The CDR3 spans 14 residues. V lost 3 bases and J 4 bases, leaving 12 bases between the germline ends. CDR3 in amino acids: CASSYAGSGTEAFF. The CDR3 DNA sequence: TGTGCCAGCAGTTATGCAGGGTCAGGCACTGAAGCTTTCTTT.

The chain employs TRBV6-1 and TRBJ2-2; 7 bases map to TRBD2. The junction had 10 bases not matched to a gene; V was cut back by 1 base and J by 5 bases. This CDR3 region has 17 residues. Germline V gene sequence: CDR1 MNHNS, CDR2 SASEGT. CDR3 nucleotide sequence: TGTGCCAGCAGTGAAGTGCCTGGGGGAGGGGAAACCGGGGAGCTGTTTTTT. Translated: CASSEVPGGGETGELFF.

This clonotype turned up a few times. CDR3 nucleotides: TGTGCCAGCAGCAAAGTCGGGACAGGGTTTCACTATGGCTACACCTTC. This encodes CASSKVGTGFHYGYTF. V and J are TRBV21-1 and TRBJ1-2; TRBD1 was called by the table and not checked on the DNA. TRBV21-1 is designated a pseudogene. The CDR3 runs to 16 residues.

This clonotype has a single count. The junction shows a germline mismatch at one end, possibly a read error. The V call is TRBV27, the J call TRBJ1-1; D gene ambiguous. The CDR3 extends over 13 amino acids. The germline V gene has CDR1 MNHEY and CDR2 SMNVEV (reference sequence). CDR3 sequence (DNA): TGTGCCAGCAGTCCTATCGGAGTAACCACCCCTCATTTT. It yields the protein CASSPIGVTTPHF.

This sequence joins TRBV9 and TRBJ2-5, with D tentatively TRBD2 (5 bases). Germline CDR1 reads SGDLS; CDR2 reads YYNGEE. V was clipped by 0 bases and J by 1 base, with 10 bases between them. CDR3 length: 15 amino acids. The CDR3 here is CASSVGGSVQETQYF. The CDR3 DNA follows: TGTGCCAGCAGCGTAGGCGGGTCTGTCCAAGAGACCCAGTACTTC.

The table lists this clonotype with many counts. The V call is TRBV6-2 or TRBV6-3, the J call TRBJ2-1; TRBD2 might be the D (6 bases). The CDR3 is 16 amino acids. The V end was cut by 0 bases, the J end by 1 base, with 10 bases between. The germline V gene encodes CDR1 MNHEY and CDR2 SVGEGT. The CDR3 DNA is TGTGCCAGCAGTTACTCGGCGGAGGGGTCCTACAATGAGCAGTTCTTC. Translated: CASSYSAEGSYNEQFF.

V gene TRBV15 combines with J gene TRBJ2-7; perhaps TRBD2 as D (5 bases). V shed 0 bases and J shed 5 bases, with 14 bases lying between them. CDR1 LNHNV and CDR2 YYDKDF come from the germline V gene (reference sequence). CDR3 length equals 15 residues. CDR3 nucleotide sequence: TGTGCCACCAGCAGAGATTGGGAGTCCCCCCACGAGCAGTACTTC. Protein: CATSRDWESPHEQYF. Combining the CDR3 with reference TRBV15 and TRBJ2-7 gives the whole variable domain DAMVIQNPRYQVTQFGKPVTLSCSQTLNHNVMYWYQQKSSQAPKLLFHYYDKDFNNEADTPDNFQSRRPNTSFCFLDIRSPGLGDTAMYLCATSRDWESPHEQYFGPGTRLTVT.

This chain connects TRBV7-4 to TRBJ2-5, with a weak D call TRBD2 (5 bases). With 3 bases removed from V and 2 bases from J, the gap between germline ends came to 13 bases. CDR1 is SGHVT, CDR2 SQSDAQ, per germline. There are 15 residues in the CDR3. The CDR3 region has the DNA TGTGCCAGCAGCTTGAGTGGGAGAGGGCAAGAGACCCAGTACTTC. It translates to CASSLSGRGQETQYF.

This clonotype was counted ten times or more. The V and J genes are TRBV12-3 or TRBV12-4 and TRBJ2-7, with 8 bases identical to TRBD1. V lost 2 bases, J lost 3 bases, and 0 bases stayed unmatched. CDR3 length equals 13 residues. CDR3 sequence reads: CASSLTGGYEQYF. As DNA, the CDR3 is TGTGCCAGCAGTTTAACAGGGGGCTACGAGCAGTACTTC.

V gene TRBV14 combines with J gene TRBJ1-3; 8 bases map to TRBD1. This CDR3 has 15 residues. Germline loops: CDR1 SGHDN, CDR2 FVKESK. V shed 3 bases and J 7 bases; nucleotides not matched to a gene: 8. CDR3 DNA: TGTGCCAGCAGCCAGCGGACAGGGTTTTTGAACACCATATATTTT. Protein sequence: CASSQRTGFLNTIYF.

This clonotype was seen ten or more times. The chain employs TRBV29-1 and TRBJ2-3, with a tentative D call TRBD2 (6 bases). The CDR3 covers 12 residues. Trimming pared 6 bases from V and 6 bases from J, leaving 13 bases between. The V gene's germline CDR1 is SQVTM and CDR2 ANQGSEA. CDR3 coding DNA: TGCAGCGTGGACCGACTAGGGGATACGCAGTATTTT. Translated, it gives CSVDRLGDTQYF.

In nucleotides, the CDR3 is TGTGCCAGCAGCTTAGTGGGAGATAAAAGGCCGTACAATGAGCAGTTCTTC. As protein: CASSLVGDKRPYNEQFF. The V and J genes are TRBV7-6 and TRBJ2-1, with D possibly TRBD2 on 5 matching bases. The CDR3 covers 17 residues. The ends were cut back, 1 base at V and 4 bases at J, with 17 bases in the middle. Germline V gene lookup returns CDR1 SGHVS and CDR2 FNYEAQ.

J is TRBJ2-1 and V is TRBV3-1; D is unresolved. This CDR3 has 17 amino acids. Germline loops: CDR1 LGHDT, CDR2 YNNKEL (reference sequence). Trimming shortened V by 2 bases and J by 3 bases, and 17 bases separated the two germline ends. The CDR3 reads CASSQYTIVYDYNEQFF. The CDR3 DNA sequence: TGTGCCAGCAGCCAATATACCATCGTATATGACTACAATGAGCAGTTCTTC.

This sequence joins TRBV4-1 and TRBJ1-6; D is undetermined. CDR3 size: 13 residues. Germline V gene lookup returns CDR1 MGHRA and CDR2 YSYEKL. V lost 0 bases to trimming and J lost 8 bases, with 5 bases between them. CDR3 protein: CASSQDSYSPLHF. The CDR3 DNA reads as TGCGCCAGCAGCCAAGACTCCTATTCACCCCTCCACTTT.

This chain joins TRBV12-3 or TRBV12-4 and TRBJ2-7; D not certain. Trimming removed 3 bases from V and 7 bases from J, with 13 bases in between. There are 13 residues in the CDR3. The CDR3 region has the DNA TGTGCCAGCAGTTTTGGGGTGCCCGGGGAGCAGTACTTC. This encodes CASSFGVPGEQYF.

This chain joins TRBV25-1 and TRBJ2-1; TRBD1 matches at 7 bases. The germline V gene encodes CDR1 MGHDK and CDR2 SYGVNS. V shed 7 bases, J shed 4 bases, and the junction held 4 bases outside the gene matches. CDR3 length: 13 amino acids. CDR3 sequence: CASTRDSYNEQFF. The CDR3 DNA follows: TGTGCCAGCACCAGGGACAGTTACAATGAGCAGTTCTTC. Variable domain in full (rest from reference TRBV25-1 and TRBJ2-1): EADIYQTPRYLVIGTGKKITLECSQTMGHDKMYWYQQDPGMELHLIHYSYGVNSTEKGDLSSESTVSRIRTEHFPLTLESARPSHTSQYLCASTRDSYNEQFFGPGTRLTVL.

This clonotype was observed a few times. This rearrangement joins TRBV4-1 to TRBJ1-5; D unclear. Germline V gene lookup returns CDR1 MGHRA and CDR2 YSYEKL. The V end was cut by 3 bases, the J end by 0 bases, with 9 bases between. The length of the CDR3 is 15 residues. CDR3 region: CASSHQLYSNQPQHF. The DNA of the CDR3 is TGCGCCAGCAGCCATCAGCTATATAGCAATCAGCCCCAGCATTTT.

The chain uses TRBV6-2 or TRBV6-3 and TRBJ2-7; D gene unclear. Per germline, CDR1 MNHEY and CDR2 SVGEGT. The CDR3 is made up of 14 amino acids. V gave up 2 bases and J gave up 0 bases, with 8 bases separating them. As DNA, the CDR3 is TGTGCCAGCAGTTACGAACCTACCTCCTACGAGCAGTACTTC. It translates to CASSYEPTSYEQYF.

This clonotype was counted a few times. The rearrangement links TRBV12-3 or TRBV12-4 to TRBJ2-5; D unclear. This CDR3 region has 12 residues. V was trimmed by 5 bases and J by 5 bases, leaving 9 bases between them. The chain's CDR3 is CASSTSGETQYF. The CDR3 bases are TGTGCCAGCAGTACCTCCGGGGAGACCCAGTACTTC.

The chain couples TRBV3-1 to TRBJ1-1; D unresolved. Germline CDR1 LGHDT, CDR2 YNNKEL (reference sequence). The V and J ends lost 0 bases and 1 base respectively, with 6 bases between them. The CDR3 sequence is 14 residues long. The CDR3 DNA sequence: TGTGCCAGCAGCCAAGATCTAAAGAACACTGAAGCTTTCTTT. Amino acids: CASSQDLKNTEAFF.

V gene TRBV12-3 or TRBV12-4 combines with J gene TRBJ2-2, with D hard to call. The CDR3 is 15 amino acids. V lost 4 bases, J lost 1 base, and 10 bases lay in between. The DNA for the CDR3 is TGTGCCAGCAGTTATCCCTCACTGAACACCGGGGAGCTGTTTTTT. Protein sequence: CASSYPSLNTGELFF.

The table lists this clonotype with a few counts. This chain connects TRBV13 to TRBJ1-1; 7 bases line up with TRBD1. Looked up from germline, CDR1 is PRHDT and CDR2 is FYEKMQ (reference sequence). The CDR3 runs to 16 residues. V dropped 4 bases and J dropped 4; count of bases not matched to a gene: 12. CDR3 sequence: CASSSQLTGPITEAFF. CDR3 in DNA: TGTGCCAGCAGCTCTCAACTGACAGGGCCCATCACTGAAGCTTTCTTT.